This record looks at one T cell receptor beta chain sequence and its context. The specificity of this receptor is unknown. Base qualities are missing; no much larger clone stands one base away. The data originate from a study of cytomegalovirus exposure and HLA in healthy donors listed by TCRdb under 2017. Broadly, across the study: An earlier analysis of several hundred of the donors reported roughly 300 Gb of sequence data and roughly 120 million unique TCR beta sequences obtained from 180 million or so T cells. Approximately 310 gigabases of sequencing data and tens of millions of unique TCR sequences made up an early release that covered some 640 HLA-typed donors. Among the roughly 400 genotyped donors, approximately 77% belonged to the genetic ancestry cluster associated with self-reported Caucasian donors. The study was designed to test whether signatures of past pathogen exposure could be identified by cataloging public T cell receptors. The T cell repertoires of roughly 660 subjects were profiled by immunosequencing and related to cytomegalovirus serostatus. Along with the approximately 670-subject first cohort, a separate validation cohort of more than 90 different subjects was used. To predict cytomegalovirus infection status, the study combined high-throughput TCR immunosequencing, statistical association of individual TCRs with disease status, and machine learning. A later analysis re-examined previously published TCR beta repertoires from about 700 donors and added high-resolution HLA genotyping to investigate patterns of TCR occurrence. In the later analysis, no new phenotypic data were used to find candidate immune exposures; instead, reliance was placed on TCR beta sequences and their occurrence across donors. An earlier analysis of roughly 600 of the donors used high-throughput TCR beta sequencing to judge whether each TCR beta V gene segment behaved as functional or pseudogenic. Donor age, sex, ethnicity and CMV serostatus were collected together with the repertoire data. A later genetic analysis used genome-wide SNP genotypes for about 65% of the 666 donors, treating that subset as a discovery cohort. Every repertoire in the discovery cohort had been generated on one and the same sequencing platform. Both class I and class II loci were covered by HLA typing, at four-digit resolution. The number of typed donors differed by locus: about 620-640 for A, B, C, DRB1 and DQB1; some 500 for DQA1; 606 for DPA1; and about 450 for DPB1. A few DR-DQ haplotypes were treated as single units for association and clustering because of strong linkage in the cohort. Among some 410 genotyped donors of the cohort, an average of around 220,000 unique TCR beta nucleotide sequences was sequenced per donor, of which approximately 18% were non-productive. Results the study describes overall, beyond this receptor: According to a later analysis, TCR association rates differed among HLA loci, with DRB1 alleles showing the most associated TCRs and HLA-C alleles showing the fewest. The cohort was sequenced for TCR beta chains only, and without alpha or paired-chain data the features that could be detected were limited. In a later genetic analysis, a missense DCLRE1C variant was associated with V-gene and J-gene trimming of TCR beta chains, and the association was replicated in an independent cohort. A further reported finding was that TCR beta sequences accurately predicted the HLA-A and HLA-B alleles for most subjects in the first cohort. Roughly uniform sequencing depth across donors was assumed in presence/absence analyses, although this assumption may not hold. Several of the top co-occurrence clusters appeared to be linked to parvovirus B19, influenza, CMV and Epstein-Barr virus, according to a later analysis. The classifier was reported to diagnose cytomegalovirus status with high specificity and sensitivity in both the original and validation cohorts. Assigning TCR associations to individual alleles was difficult when HLA alleles, especially DR and DQ, strongly co-occurred. In a later analysis, about 16,000 TCR beta sequences were associated with specific HLA alleles at a false discovery rate of 0.05. A cluster of highly shared sequence variants was judged likely to represent a technical artifact of the sequencing pipeline. A total of 150 to 200 TCR beta chains were listed by the study as associated with cytomegalovirus. In a later analysis, HLA-associated TCR beta chains were found to be more clonally expanded and to have lower generation probabilities than equally common non-associated chains. Because some donors lacked HLA typing at each locus, the association tests relied only on the typed subset. In vitro tests confirmed that three of the cytomegalovirus-associated TCR beta chains recognize cytomegalovirus antigens. Linkage disequilibrium might explain the correlated functional status among segregating V segments, but an unknown experimental factor could not be excluded. A later analysis found that most CMV-associated TCR beta chains appeared HLA-restricted, with HLA associations seemingly driven largely by CMV exposure. It was suggested by the authors that the approach could potentially be generalized to other disease states and immunological phenotypes. For the cohort, immune exposure information was limited to CMV serostatus. According to a later genetic analysis, donors in an Asian-associated ancestry cluster had fewer N-insertions in productive TCRs than the approximately 690-donor mean. Some IMGT-functional V segments, including TRBV6-2 and TRBV6-3, could not be told apart with the 87-base-pair reads, so those segments were excluded. While some public TCRs were present in many individuals, most TCR sequences turned up only very rarely across donors. An earlier analysis of 450 to 750 of the donors showed that most TCR beta V segments appeared in productive rearrangements either about 87% or about 30% of the time, which broadly matched IMGT annotations. Because counts were too low, about 18 rarely observed V segments, including chromosome 9 orphons, were left out of the earlier analysis of approximately 500 of the donors.

In total, approximately 700 healthy bone marrow donors made up the cohort. All cohort members were sampled while nominally healthy, although unrecorded immune exposures were likely present. The donor tested CMV seropositive and was one of the 289 seropositive cohort members. A peripheral blood sample was provided by each donor, and peripheral blood mononuclear cells were used for TCR beta sequencing. Genomic DNA extraction from the blood cell samples was performed with the Qiagen DNeasy Blood Extraction Kit. The receptor library was made with the immunoSEQ multiplex PCR assay. The multiplex PCR relied on a mix of 60 forward primers for TCR Vbeta segments and 13 reverse primers for TCR Jbeta segments. A multiplex PCR assay on genomic DNA amplified the CDR3 region of rearranged TCR beta genes. On the Illumina HiSeq System, the amplified TCR beta libraries were sequenced as 87-base-pair reads. As for the original processing: A later analysis tallied roughly 80 million unique TCR beta chains across the 700 or so repertoires, and some 10 million of those chains were shared by two or more donors. To remove PCR and sequencing errors, raw reads were error-corrected and collapsed into unique sequences using a nearest-neighbor algorithm that merged closely related sequences. CDR3 sequences were aligned to IMGT reference sequences to assign V, D and J gene segments. For a sequence to be retained, a match of at least six nucleotides to both a V gene segment and a J gene segment was required. Rearrangements were called productive when the CDR3 lacked stop codons and stayed in frame with V and J; all others were non-productive. CDR3 was defined according to IMGT convention as the region running from the second conserved V-encoded cysteine to the conserved J-encoded phenylalanine. The earlier analysis of about 610 of the donors excluded any sequence lacking an unambiguous match to a single V gene segment. In an earlier analysis of several hundred of the donors, V segments were called functional above 56.7% productive rearrangements and were called segregating when the between-donor standard deviation exceeded 5%. A statistical classification framework was developed to diagnose cytomegalovirus status using the catalog of TCR beta chain sequences. A later analysis assigned V and J genes by comparing TCR nucleotide sequences with IMGT/GENE-DB human TR gene sequences. A later analysis assigned CDR3 sequences and most-parsimonious VDJ recombination scenarios with the TCRdist pipeline. A later analysis defined each TCR beta chain by its CDR3 amino acid sequence plus V-gene family, and excluded reads lacking a unique V-gene family. To address suspected cross-contamination and a sequencing artifact, a later analysis removed 592 highly shared, low-generation-probability nucleotide sequences. A later analysis calculated a clonal expansion index for each public chain from normalized within-repertoire ranks of inferred template counts. A later analysis computed generation probabilities with a VDJ recombination model fitted to out-of-frame rearrangements, and checked the results against IGoR. In a later analysis, TCR-TCR, TCR-HLA and TCR-CMV co-occurrence was scored with hypergeometric tests, and a repertoire-size bias correction was applied to TCR pairs. False discovery rates were estimated in a later analysis by permuting HLA or CMV assignments 20 times. In a later analysis, co-occurring TCRs were grouped with DBSCAN, and TCRdist sequence similarity was added when clustering was performed within HLA-allele-positive subsets. Co-occurrence clustering excluded repertoires with fewer than 30,000 or more than 120,000 public chains, plus five with anomalous nucleotide sharing. TCRdb took over this immuneACCESS table, retaining in-frame rearrangements with V and J assigned. Such tables are incomplete; in checked studies, under half of the missing clones stem from an unresolved V gene, and the remainder is unexplained. V and J calls and clone size are those listed in that table; D and trimming were worked out from the DNA. The sample table records 150,000 to 200,000 clones; around 75% of these occur just once. About 11% of the sample is taken by the ten largest.

From the cysteine up to the phenylalanine, the CDR3 has a length of 13 residues. Left in the record is the CDR3 DNA by itself, 39 bases read in frame from the first base. For CDR1 and CDR2, the germline V gene lists MRHNA and SNTAGT. Trimming takes 6 bases from V and 2 bases from J, and the germline ends sit 9 bases apart. This clonotype was obtained from a young man in good health and CMV-seropositive. The rearranged chain carries TRBV6-4 and TRBJ2-3, and possibly TRBD2, on 6 matching bases. The sequencing sample was made of PBMCs. The CDR3 corresponds to CASSREVTDTQYF. DNA sequence: TGTGCCAGCAGCAGGGAGGTCACAGATACGCAGTATTTT.